Listed below are T cell receptor beta chains from one sample, sequenced in a study of immune evolution from preneoplasia to lung adenocarcinoma. Profiled with immunoSEQ multiplex PCR; TCRdb holds only in-frame clones, not every one. The sample comprises 8,000 to 10,000 clones, about three quarters of which are singletons, and 4.5% to 5% rests with the top ten. Sequenced input: FFPE minimally invasive lung adenocarcinoma tissue. These receptor sequences come from a person between 65 and 79 years old with lung adenocarcinoma. Some clones in this sample may be carry-over from other donors' samples. Each CDR3 is given with its conserved first and last residue. Each record gives: J gene, V gene, D gene, clone size, CDR3 DNA, CDR3 protein. The D gene is left open where the match is weak. Size is stated for part of the rows, as once, few or many counts, or as a class when the clone is expanded.

J gene: TRBJ2-1; V gene: TRBV28; D gene: NA; clone size: NA; CDR3 DNA: TGTGCCACCACCCGGGTCGGTGAGCAGTTCTTC; CDR3 protein: CATTRVGEQFF
J gene: TRBJ2-7; V gene: TRBV7-6; D gene: NA; clone size: once; CDR3 DNA: TGTGCCAGCAGCTTAGTTGCAGGAGACGAGCAGTACTTC; CDR3 protein: CASSLVAGDEQYF
J gene: TRBJ1-6; V gene: TRBV30; D gene: NA; clone size: NA; CDR3 DNA: TGTGCCTTCTGGACAGAGATCTATACTTCACCCCTCCACTTT; CDR3 protein: CAFWTEIYTSPLHF
J gene: TRBJ1-6; V gene: TRBV25-1; D gene: NA; clone size: few; CDR3 DNA: TGTGCCAGCAGTGAATCCGGTAGCTCCTATAATTCACCCCTCCACTTT; CDR3 protein: CASSESGSSYNSPLHF
J gene: TRBJ2-7; V gene: TRBV5-1; D gene: TRBD1; clone size: few; CDR3 DNA: TGCGCCAGCAGCTCCGGGACAGTATCCTACGAGCAGTACTTC; CDR3 protein: CASSSGTVSYEQYF
J gene: TRBJ2-5; V gene: TRBV11-3; D gene: NA; clone size: NA; CDR3 DNA: TGTGCCAGCAGCCCAAAGGGGGGCGAGGCAGAGACCCAGTACTTC; CDR3 protein: CASSPKGGEAETQYF
J gene: TRBJ2-7; V gene: TRBV19; D gene: NA; clone size: large; CDR3 DNA: TGTGCCAGTAAGCTCTCGACCCAAGGCTACGAGCAGTACTTC; CDR3 protein: CASKLSTQGYEQYF
J gene: TRBJ1-2; V gene: TRBV30; D gene: NA; clone size: few; CDR3 DNA: TGTGCCTCCTCGGAGAGGCATGGCTACACCTTC; CDR3 protein: CASSERHGYTF
J gene: TRBJ2-7; V gene: TRBV30; D gene: NA; clone size: NA; CDR3 DNA: TGTGCCTGTATTAGGGGGGAGTCGATCTACGAGCAGTACTTC; CDR3 protein: CACIRGESIYEQYF
J gene: TRBJ1-3; V gene: TRBV6-1; D gene: NA; clone size: NA; CDR3 DNA: TGTGCCAGCAGTGAAGTGGCAGGGGTTTCAAACACCATATATTTT; CDR3 protein: CASSEVAGVSNTIYF
J gene: TRBJ2-3; V gene: TRBV7-3; D gene: NA; clone size: NA; CDR3 DNA: TGTGCCAGCAGCTTAAGCTCCGTACATACGCAGTATTTT; CDR3 protein: CASSLSSVHTQYF
J gene: TRBJ1-4; V gene: TRBV30; D gene: NA; clone size: NA; CDR3 DNA: TGTGCCTGGAGTGTACATCAGGGCTCTGAAAAACTGTTTTTT; CDR3 protein: CAWSVHQGSEKLFF
J gene: TRBJ1-1; V gene: TRBV18; D gene: TRBD1; clone size: few; CDR3 DNA: TGTGCCAGCTCACCAGCTGATTGGGACAGGGGACGTCAGTGGGCTTTCTTT; CDR3 protein: CASSPADWDRGRQWAFF
J gene: TRBJ2-1; V gene: TRBV7-9; D gene: TRBD1; clone size: NA; CDR3 DNA: TGTGCCAGCAGCTCCGGGGACAGCCTTTACAATGAGCAGTTCTTC; CDR3 protein: CASSSGDSLYNEQFF
J gene: TRBJ1-3; V gene: TRBV2; D gene: NA; clone size: NA; CDR3 DNA: TGTGCCAGCCACCAGGGGCAAAACACCATATATTTT; CDR3 protein: CASHQGQNTIYF
J gene: TRBJ2-1; V gene: TRBV9; D gene: NA; clone size: NA; CDR3 DNA: TGTGCCAGCAGCGTAGGGGGCGGGCACTCCTACAATGAGCAGTTCTTC; CDR3 protein: CASSVGGGHSYNEQFF
J gene: TRBJ2-7; V gene: TRBV19; D gene: NA; clone size: NA; CDR3 DNA: TGTGCCAGTAGTCGGGGGTACTACGAGCAGTACTTC; CDR3 protein: CASSRGYYEQYF
J gene: TRBJ2-1; V gene: TRBV19; D gene: NA; clone size: NA; CDR3 DNA: TGTGCCAGTAGTATTCGTGCAGGGGATTCGCAGTTCTTC; CDR3 protein: CASSIRAGDSQFF
J gene: TRBJ2-5; V gene: TRBV2; D gene: TRBD1; clone size: few; CDR3 DNA: TGTGCCAGCAGGAGGGGACAGGGGGAGACCCAGTACTTC; CDR3 protein: CASRRGQGETQYF
J gene: TRBJ2-1; V gene: TRBV29-1; D gene: NA; clone size: NA; CDR3 DNA: TGCAGCGCCTCCCAGGATGAGCAGTTCTTC; CDR3 protein: CSASQDEQFF
J gene: TRBJ1-5; V gene: TRBV19; D gene: NA; clone size: NA; CDR3 DNA: TGTGCCACCAAGACAGATTATAGCAATCAGCCCCAGCATTTT; CDR3 protein: CATKTDYSNQPQHF
J gene: TRBJ1-1; V gene: TRBV14; D gene: NA; clone size: NA; CDR3 DNA: TGTGCCAGCAGCCACCTACAAAAGGACACTGAAGCTTTCTTT; CDR3 protein: CASSHLQKDTEAFF
J gene: TRBJ1-6; V gene: TRBV15; D gene: TRBD1; clone size: once; CDR3 DNA: TGTGCCACCAGCAGTCTCGACAGGGATAATTCACCCCTCCACTTT; CDR3 protein: CATSSLDRDNSPLHF
J gene: TRBJ2-2; V gene: TRBV6-5; D gene: NA; clone size: NA; CDR3 DNA: TGTGCCAGCAGGATCACAGGAACCGGGGAGCTGTTTTTT; CDR3 protein: CASRITGTGELFF
J gene: TRBJ2-2; V gene: TRBV21-1; D gene: NA; clone size: NA; CDR3 DNA: TGTGCCAGTCCCACCGGGGAGCTGTTTTTT; CDR3 protein: CASPTGELFF
J gene: TRBJ1-5; V gene: TRBV4-1; D gene: NA; clone size: few; CDR3 DNA: TGCGCCAGCAGCCAAGATCCCCAAGGGAGCAATCAGCCCCAGCATTTT; CDR3 protein: CASSQDPQGSNQPQHF
J gene: TRBJ1-1; V gene: TRBV6-6; D gene: TRBD1; clone size: NA; CDR3 DNA: TGTGCCAGCAGTTACGGGGGACAGGGCAGCACTGAAGCTTTCTTT; CDR3 protein: CASSYGGQGSTEAFF
J gene: TRBJ1-4; V gene: TRBV28; D gene: NA; clone size: NA; CDR3 DNA: TGTGCCAGCAGTCAGGAAAGGGCAACAAAACTGTTTTTT; CDR3 protein: CASSQERATKLFF
J gene: TRBJ1-5; V gene: TRBV19; D gene: NA; clone size: NA; CDR3 DNA: TGTGCCAGTAGTCCGAGACTTCCCGGGCACCAACCCAATCAGCCCCAGCATTTT; CDR3 protein: CASSPRLPGHQPNQPQHF